This T cell receptor beta chain was identified during a study of neurological immune-mediated disorders. The study, taken as a whole, reports: Healthy controls had more TCR clonal expansion than multiple sclerosis, which showed the least, whereas HTLV-1-associated myelopathy showed the most.

MiXCR, applied by TCRdb to the 5' RACE reads, yields one record per CDR3 protein. The sample comprises approximately 66,000 distinct CDR3 sequences, around 3% of which are singletons, and about 4% rests with the top ten. The V gene end was trimmed by 9 bases and the J gene end by 5 bases; junction bases not matched to a gene: 10. The V gene's germline CDR1 is SGHAT and CDR2 FQNNGV. This CDR3 has 14 residues. This clonotype was seen more than once but under ten times. Its matching antigen is unknown. This TCR came from a man between 35 and 55 years old with multiple sclerosis. The sequenced sample was PBMCs. This chain uses TRBV11-2 with TRBJ2-3; 8 bases map to TRBD2. CDR3 coding DNA: TGTGCCAGTACCGTAGGGAGCGGGAGAGATACGCAGTATTTT. Amino acid sequence: CASTVGSGRDTQYF.